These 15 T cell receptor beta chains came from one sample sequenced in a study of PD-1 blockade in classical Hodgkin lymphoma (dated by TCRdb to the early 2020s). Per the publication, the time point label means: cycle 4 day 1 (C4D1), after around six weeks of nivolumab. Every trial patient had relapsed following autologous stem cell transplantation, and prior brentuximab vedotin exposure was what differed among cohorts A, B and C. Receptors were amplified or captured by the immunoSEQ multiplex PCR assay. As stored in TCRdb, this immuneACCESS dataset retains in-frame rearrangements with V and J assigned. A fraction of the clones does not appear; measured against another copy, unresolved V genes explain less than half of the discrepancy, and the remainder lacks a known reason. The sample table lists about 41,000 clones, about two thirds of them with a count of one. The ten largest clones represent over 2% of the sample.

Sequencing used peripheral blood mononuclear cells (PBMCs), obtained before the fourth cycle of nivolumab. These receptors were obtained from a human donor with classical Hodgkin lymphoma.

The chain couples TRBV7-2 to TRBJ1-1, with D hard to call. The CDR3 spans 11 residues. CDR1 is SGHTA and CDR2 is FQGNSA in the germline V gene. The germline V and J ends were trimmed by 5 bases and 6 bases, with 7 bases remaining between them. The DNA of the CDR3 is TGTGCCAGCAGCCTAAAATCTGAAGCTTTCTTT. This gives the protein CASSLKSEAFF.

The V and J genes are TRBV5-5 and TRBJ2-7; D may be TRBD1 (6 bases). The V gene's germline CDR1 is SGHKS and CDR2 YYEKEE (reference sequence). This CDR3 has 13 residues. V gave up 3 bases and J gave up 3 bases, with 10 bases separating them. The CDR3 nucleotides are TGTGCCAGCAGCTGGGGACACCACTACGAGCAGTACTTC. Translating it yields CASSWGHHYEQYF.

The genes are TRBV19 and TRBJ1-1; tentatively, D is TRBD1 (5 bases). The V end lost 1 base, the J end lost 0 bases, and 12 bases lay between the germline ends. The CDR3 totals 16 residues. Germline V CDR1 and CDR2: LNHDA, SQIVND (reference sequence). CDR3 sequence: CASSIAHDRLNTEAFF. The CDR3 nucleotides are TGTGCCAGTAGTATAGCCCATGACAGACTGAACACTGAAGCTTTCTTT.

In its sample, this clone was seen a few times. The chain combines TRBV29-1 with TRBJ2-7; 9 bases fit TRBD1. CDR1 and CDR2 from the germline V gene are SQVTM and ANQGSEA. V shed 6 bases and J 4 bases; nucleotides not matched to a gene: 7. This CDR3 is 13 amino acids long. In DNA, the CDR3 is TGCAGCGTGGGACAGGGTTATGAGTACGAGCAGTACTTC. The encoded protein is CSVGQGYEYEQYF.

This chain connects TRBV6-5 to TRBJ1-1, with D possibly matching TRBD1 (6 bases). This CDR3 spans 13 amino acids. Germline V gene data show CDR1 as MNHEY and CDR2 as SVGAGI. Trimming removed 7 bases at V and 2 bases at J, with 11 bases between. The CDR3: CASTRQDNTEAFF. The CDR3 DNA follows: TGTGCCAGCACTAGACAGGATAACACTGAAGCTTTCTTT.

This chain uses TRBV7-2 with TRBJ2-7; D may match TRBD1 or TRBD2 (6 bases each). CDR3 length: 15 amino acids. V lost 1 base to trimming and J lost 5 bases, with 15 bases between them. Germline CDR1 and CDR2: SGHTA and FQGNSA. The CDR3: CASSLEGGTSHEQYF. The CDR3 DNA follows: TGTGCCAGCAGCTTAGAGGGGGGCACCTCACACGAGCAGTACTTC.

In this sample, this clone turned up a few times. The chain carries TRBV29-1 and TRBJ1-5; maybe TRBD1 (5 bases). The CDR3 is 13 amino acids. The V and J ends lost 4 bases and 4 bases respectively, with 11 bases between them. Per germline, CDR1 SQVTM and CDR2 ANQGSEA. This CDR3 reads CSVGQGENQPQHF. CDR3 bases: TGCAGCGTTGGTCAAGGGGAAAATCAGCCCCAGCATTTT. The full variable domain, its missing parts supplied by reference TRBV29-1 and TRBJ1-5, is SAVISQKPSRDICQRGTSLTIQCQVDSQVTMMFWYRQQPGQSLTLIATANQGSEATYESGFVIDKFPISRPNLTFSTLTVSNMSPEDSSIYLCSVGQGENQPQHFGDGTRLSIL.

CDR3 loop: CASSLEPRLGYGYTF. CDR3 in DNA: TGTGCCAGCAGCTTAGAACCTCGACTGGGCTATGGCTACACCTTC. The chain joins TRBV11-1 to TRBJ1-2; D ambiguous. The CDR3 loop spans 15 amino acids. V was pared by 1 base and J by 4 bases, with 13 bases between. Germline V gene sequence: CDR1 SGHAT, CDR2 FQDESV (reference sequence).

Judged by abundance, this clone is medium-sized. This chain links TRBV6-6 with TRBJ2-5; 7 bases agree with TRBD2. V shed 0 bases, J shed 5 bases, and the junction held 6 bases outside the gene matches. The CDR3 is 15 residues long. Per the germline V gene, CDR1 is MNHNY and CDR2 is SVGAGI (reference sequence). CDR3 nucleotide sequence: TGTGCCAGCAGTTACTCGTGGGGGGGAGGGGAGACCCAGTACTTC. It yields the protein CASSYSWGGGETQYF.

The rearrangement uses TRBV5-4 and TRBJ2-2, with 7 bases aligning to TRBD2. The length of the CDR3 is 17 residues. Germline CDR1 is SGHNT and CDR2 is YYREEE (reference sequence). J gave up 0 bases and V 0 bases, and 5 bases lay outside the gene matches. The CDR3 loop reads CASSLVGREPNTGELFF. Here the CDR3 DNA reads TGTGCCAGCAGCTTGGTAGGGCGGGAGCCGAACACCGGGGAGCTGTTTTTT.

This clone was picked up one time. The CDR3 DNA is TGTGCCAGCAGCCCAGTGGGACTAAGCACAGATACGCAGTATTTT. This translates into CASSPVGLSTDTQYF. The gene calls are TRBV7-2 and TRBJ2-3; 7 bases map to TRBD2. Trimming at V came to 5 bases and at J to 0 bases, leaving 5 bases not matched to a gene. The V gene's germline CDR1 is SGHTA and CDR2 FQGNSA. This CDR3 contains 15 residues.

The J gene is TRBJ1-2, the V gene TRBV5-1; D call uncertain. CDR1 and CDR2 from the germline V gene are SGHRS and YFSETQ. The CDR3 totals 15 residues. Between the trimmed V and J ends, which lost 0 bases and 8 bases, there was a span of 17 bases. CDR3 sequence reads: CASSLAVDGTEGYTF. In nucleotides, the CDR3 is TGCGCCAGCAGCTTGGCGGTCGATGGTACGGAAGGCTACACCTTC.

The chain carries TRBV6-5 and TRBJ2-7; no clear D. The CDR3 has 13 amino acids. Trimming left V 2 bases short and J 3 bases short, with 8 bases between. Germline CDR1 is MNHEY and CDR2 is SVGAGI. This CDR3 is CASSYNSLYEQYF. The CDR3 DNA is TGTGCCAGCAGTTACAACAGCCTCTACGAGCAGTACTTC.

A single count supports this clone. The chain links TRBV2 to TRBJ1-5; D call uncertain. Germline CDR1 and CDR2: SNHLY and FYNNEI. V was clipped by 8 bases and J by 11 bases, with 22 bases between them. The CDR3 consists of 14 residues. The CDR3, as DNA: TGTGCCAGCTCGGGAGGGCAACTGGCGGGAGCCCAGCATTTT. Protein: CASSGGQLAGAQHF.

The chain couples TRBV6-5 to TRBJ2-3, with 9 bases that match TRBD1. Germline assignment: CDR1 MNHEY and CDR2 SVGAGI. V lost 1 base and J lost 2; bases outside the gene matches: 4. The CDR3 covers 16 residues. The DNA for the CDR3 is TGTGCCAGCAGTTACTTTAACAGGGGGCCCACAGATACGCAGTATTTT. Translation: CASSYFNRGPTDTQYF.